A selection of T cell receptor beta chains follows, all from one sample in a study of blood T cells in healthy people across ages. TCRdb fed the 5' RACE reads into MiXCR, producing one record per CDR3 protein. The data contain around 1,700,000 distinct CDR3 sequences, approximately 28% of them singletons. The sequencing input was blood. These receptors all come from a woman in her thirties in good health. Both conserved end residues are part of each CDR3. The D gene is left open where the match is weak. Size tells how often a clone was seen (once, few, many) or the class of an expanded clone, and some rows leave it out.

J gene	D gene	V gene	clone size	CDR3 DNA	CDR3 protein
TRBJ2-4	TRBD2	TRBV11-2	few	TGTGCCAGCAGCTTACCCCGCGGGGGGGGAAAAAACATTCAGTACTTC	CASSLPRGGGKNIQYF
TRBJ1-2	NA	TRBV5-6	NA	TGTGCCGGCAGGGAGCAGACACCTAACTATGGCTACACCTTC	CAGREQTPNYGYTF
TRBJ2-1	TRBD2	TRBV20-1	NA	TGCAGTGTTCTTTTCGGTAGCGGGAAGACGGGCAATGAGCAGTTCTTC	CSVLFGSGKTGNEQFF
TRBJ1-1	NA	TRBV7-2	NA	TGTGCCAGCAGCCTCCAGGGCCTGACTATCAACACTGAAGCTTTCTTT	CASSLQGLTINTEAFF
TRBJ2-4	NA	TRBV28	few	TGTGCCAGCAGTATAGGAGGGGACATTCAGTACTTC	CASSIGGDIQYF
TRBJ1-5	NA	TRBV19	few	TGTGCCAGTACAACGGACAGACTTCAGCCCCAGCATTTT	CASTTDRLQPQHF
TRBJ2-5	NA	TRBV28	many	TGTGCCAGCAGTAACCCCGGGACCGATCTCCAAGAGACCCAGTACTTC	CASSNPGTDLQETQYF
TRBJ1-5	TRBD1	TRBV15	NA	TGTGCCACCAGCACCGGACAGGAGAGCAATCAGCCCCAGCATTTT	CATSTGQESNQPQHF
TRBJ1-1	NA	TRBV29-1	NA	TGCAGCGTTGAACGCACACGGGGGCTTGAAGCTTTCTTT	CSVERTRGLEAFF
TRBJ2-7	TRBD2	TRBV7-2	NA	TGTGCCAGCAGCTTTTGGGTAGCGGGAGATTACGAGCAGTACTTC	CASSFWVAGDYEQYF
TRBJ2-5	TRBD1	TRBV7-2	NA	TGTGCCAGCAGCGCTACCAGGGGGCTGGAGACCCAGTACTTC	CASSATRGLETQYF
TRBJ2-3	TRBD2	TRBV7-9	NA	TGTGCCAGCAGCTCAGGCTCAGCGGGATCGAGGACAGATACGCAGTATTTT	CASSSGSAGSRTDTQYF
TRBJ2-5	TRBD1	TRBV12-3/TRBV12-4	NA	TGTGCCAGCAGTCAGAGACAGGGTATGGAGACCCAGTACTTC	CASSQRQGMETQYF
TRBJ2-7	NA	TRBV28	many	TGTGCCAGCAGTATAAAAAGGGGATCACTACGGGAGCAGTACTTC	CASSIKRGSLREQYF
TRBJ1-1	NA	TRBV2	NA	TGTGCCAGCAGTGTACGCCTGCACAGTATGAACACTGAAGCTTTCTTT	CASSVRLHSMNTEAFF
TRBJ2-7	NA	TRBV5-1	many	TGCGCCAGCAGCTTGGGGGGGGGCCGCTACGAGCAGTACTTC	CASSLGGGRYEQYF
TRBJ2-3	TRBD1	TRBV5-1	many	TGCGCCAGCGGCCGGGACAGCTCAACGGATACGCAGTATTTT	CASGRDSSTDTQYF
TRBJ2-5	NA	TRBV20-1	few	TGCAGTGCTAGCAAGCAGTACCAAGAGACCCAGTACTTC	CSASKQYQETQYF
TRBJ2-3	NA	TRBV12-3/TRBV12-4	few	TGTGCCAGCAGTTTTGTTATAAATTTGGCCTCTGGGGCCACAGATACGCAGTATTTT	CASSFVINLASGATDTQYF
TRBJ1-5	TRBD1	TRBV6-5	many	TGTGCCAGCGGGGACAGAGAGTTCAATCAGCCCCAGCATTTT	CASGDREFNQPQHF
TRBJ2-1	TRBD2	TRBV20-1	few	TGCAGTGCTAGGGGGGTAGCGGGGGTCAATGAGCAGTTCTTC	CSARGVAGVNEQFF
TRBJ2-5	NA	TRBV7-9	NA	TGTGCCGGCTTGCAGGGACTGAGAAGCAGCAATGAGCAGTACTTC	CAGLQGLRSSNEQYF
TRBJ2-1	NA	TRBV10-3	few	TGTGCCATCAGTGGGGGGGCGGGGCCCCATGAGCAGTTCTTC	CAISGGAGPHEQFF
TRBJ2-1	NA	TRBV5-1	many	TGCGCCAGCAGCTTGTGGGGAATGTCCTACAATGAGCAGTTCTTC	CASSLWGMSYNEQFF
TRBJ2-7	NA	TRBV5-1	few	TGCGCCAGCAGCTCTGTCGACGGGAGCGGCTACGAGCAGTACTTC	CASSSVDGSGYEQYF
TRBJ2-5	TRBD2	TRBV3-1	few	TGTGCCAGCAGCCAAAATAGCGGGAGAAGAGAGACCCAGTACTTC	CASSQNSGRRETQYF
TRBJ2-1	NA	TRBV5-1	NA	TGCGCCAGCAGCTTGGTGGGGACGGATGAGCAGTTCTTC	CASSLVGTDEQFF
TRBJ2-7	TRBD2	TRBV20-1	NA	TGCAGTGCCATACAAGCGGGAGGGCCGTACGAGCAGTACTTC	CSAIQAGGPYEQYF
TRBJ2-1	NA	TRBV30	NA	TGTGCCTGGAGGGGGGACAGCGGGAGAAATGAGCAGTTCTTC	CAWRGDSGRNEQFF
TRBJ2-4	NA	TRBV7-9	NA	TGTGCCAGCAGCCCTGCACCAGCCAAAAACATTCAGTACTTC	CASSPAPAKNIQYF
TRBJ2-5	NA	TRBV5-1	many	TGCGCCACCCAACCGGATACTGGGGGGACCCAGTACTTC	CATQPDTGGTQYF
TRBJ2-3	TRBD2	TRBV6-5	few	TGTGCCAGCAGTTACTCCACCTTCCTAGCGGGGGGCACAGATACGCAGTATTTT	CASSYSTFLAGGTDTQYF
TRBJ2-1	TRBD2	TRBV12-3/TRBV12-4	many	TGTGCCAGCAGTTTAGCTGCCCAGCGGGAGGGGATTGGAAATGAGCAGTTCTTC	CASSLAAQREGIGNEQFF
TRBJ1-6	TRBD1	TRBV12-3/TRBV12-4	few	TGTGCCAGCAGACCCGGGACAGGGGTTTCACCCCTCCACTTT	CASRPGTGVSPLHF
TRBJ1-2	NA	TRBV5-6	few	TGTGCCAGCAGCCCCCGGGGCCTTTTTAACTATGGCTACACCTTC	CASSPRGLFNYGYTF
TRBJ2-1	TRBD2	TRBV4-1	NA	TGCGCCAGCAGCCAAGTAATTGCGGGAGGCGTAGATGAGCAGTTCTTC	CASSQVIAGGVDEQFF
TRBJ2-7	NA	TRBV10-3	many	TGTGCCATCAGTGAGCCGGGCAGTCCTGACTCCTACGAGCAGTACTTC	CAISEPGSPDSYEQYF
TRBJ2-7	NA	TRBV19	many	TGTGCCAGTAGTACCAGGGAAGACGAGCAGTACTTC	CASSTREDEQYF
TRBJ2-5	NA	TRBV7-2	NA	TGTGCCAGCAGCTTCACCGGGGCAGGGGTTCAGACCCAGTACTTC	CASSFTGAGVQTQYF
TRBJ2-4	TRBD1	TRBV28	NA	TGTGCCAGCAGTTTAACCCCCTCCGACAGGGAAAAAAACATTCAGTACTTC	CASSLTPSDREKNIQYF
TRBJ2-1	NA	TRBV5-1	NA	TGCGCCAGCAGCCGGCCCGGACAGAACTTTTTAGGGGAGACCCAGTTCTTC	CASSRPGQNFLGETQFF
TRBJ1-4	TRBD1	TRBV20-1	few	TGCAGTGCTACCCGGGACAGGCGTAATGAAAAACTGTTTTTT	CSATRDRRNEKLFF